This T cell receptor (beta chain) was found in a study of beta chain features in type 1 diabetes. Study as a whole: Patients did not differ from healthy donors in age, gender or cell yield.

This clone was counted a few times. Its specificity is not known. Trimming at V came to 6 bases and at J to 5 bases, leaving 7 bases not matched to a gene. This CDR3 is 15 amino acids long. Germline CDR1 reads LNHDA; CDR2 reads SQIVND (reference sequence). Staining for CD45RO/CCR7/CD25/CD127/CD95/CD27 allowed sorting of CD4+ naive, central memory, regulatory and stem cell-like memory cells. Overall study results and limits: Compared to healthy donors, patients appeared to have naive, central memory and Treg TCRB repertoires that were more alike. In every one of the four CD4+ subsets, TCRB CDR3s were moderately but significantly shorter in Type 1 diabetes patients.

What was sequenced were expressed TCRB transcripts, since all of the isolated RNA had been reverse transcribed. The data were produced by immunoSEQ multiplex PCR, yet TCRdb's version contains in-frame clones alone and is incomplete. The data show approximately 130,000 clones, with roughly 17% seen just once and around 2.5% held by the top ten. Specimen: central memory CD4+ T cells from blood. The chain uses TRBV19 and TRBJ2-7, with 13 nucleotides matching TRBD2. The TCR sequence derives from a man younger than 35 with type 1 diabetes. CDR3 residues: CASSSGLAGTNEQYF. Written as DNA, the CDR3 is TGTGCCAGTAGCTCGGGACTAGCGGGGACCAACGAGCAGTACTTC. The full variable domain, in which reference TRBV19 and TRBJ2-7 provide the parts outside the CDR3, is DGGITQSPKYLFRKEGQNVTLSCEQNLNHDAMYWYRQDPGQGLRLIYYSQIVNDFQKGDIAEGYSVSREKKESFPLTVTSAQKNPTAFYLCASSSGLAGTNEQYFGPGTRLTVT.